A single sample gave rise to the 11 T cell receptor beta chains below, sequenced in a study of control samples from healthy donors and cancer patients. Some clones are missing from TCRdb's copy, which holds only in-frame ones; the method was immunoSEQ multiplex PCR. The sample holds around 90,000 clones; 85% are singletons and the top ten take approximately 2%. The specimen sequenced was blood. These receptors were taken from a woman aged 40-49 years in good health.

This chain links TRBV5-1 with TRBJ1-6, with D possibly matching TRBD1 (6 bases). The CDR3 is 17 amino acids. V was clipped by 0 bases and J by 5 bases, with 15 bases between them. CDR1 and CDR2 (germline): SGHRS, YFSETQ. The CDR3 region has the DNA TGCGCCAGCAGCTTGGCGTCTGTGTCAGGGGATAATTCACCCCTCCACTTT. It codes for CASSLASVSGDNSPLHF. The entire variable domain, with the rest obtained from reference TRBV5-1 and TRBJ1-6, is as follows: KAGVTQTPRYLIKTRGQQVTLSCSPISGHRSVSWYQQTPGQGLQFLFEYFSETQRNKGNFPGRFSGRQFSNSRSEMNVSTLELGDSALYLCASSLASVSGDNSPLHFGNGTRLTVT.

The J gene is TRBJ1-4, the V gene TRBV13; D uncertain. V was pared by 5 bases and J by 1 base, with 8 bases between. This CDR3 is built from 14 residues. The V gene's germline CDR1 is PRHDT and CDR2 FYEKMQ (reference sequence). The DNA for the CDR3 is TGTGCCAGCAGCCTGGGGAGAACTAATGAAAAACTGTTTTTT. This translates into CASSLGRTNEKLFF.

The V and J genes are TRBV7-9 and TRBJ1-4; D may be TRBD1 (6 bases). The CDR3 is 14 amino acids. The V and J ends lost 4 bases and 11 bases respectively, with 17 bases between them. Germline lookup yields CDR1 SEHNR and CDR2 FQNEAQ (reference sequence). The CDR3 DNA reads as TGTGCCAGCAGCTCGATCGGGACATTCCCCAAACTGTTTTTT. It specifies CASSSIGTFPKLFF.

The rearrangement joins TRBV5-1 to TRBJ1-1, with 11 nucleotides matching TRBD1. J gave up 0 bases and V 2 bases, and 6 bases lay outside the gene matches. CDR1 and CDR2 from the germline V gene are SGHRS and YFSETQ. The CDR3 length is 17 residues. CDR3 sequence (DNA): TGCGCCAGCAGCTTATACGGGACAGGGGGAATGAACACTGAAGCTTTCTTT. Its protein product is CASSLYGTGGMNTEAFF.

The chain employs TRBV7-2 and TRBJ1-1, with D tentatively TRBD1 (5 bases). The CDR3 extends over 16 amino acids. Germline lookup yields CDR1 SGHTA and CDR2 FQGNSA. V shed 4 bases and J shed 7 bases, with 22 bases lying between them. The chain's CDR3 is CASSSRVGPGRGEAFF. The CDR3 DNA is TGTGCCAGCAGCTCCAGGGTAGGCCCGGGGCGGGGTGAAGCTTTCTTT.

J is TRBJ2-5 and V is TRBV21-1; the table gives TRBD1 as D, unverified against the DNA. TRBV21-1 is a pseudogene segment. The CDR3 length is 14 residues. The CDR3 sequence is CASSSGQGWETQYF. CDR3 DNA: TGTGCCAGCAGCAGCGGACAGGGGTGGGAGACCCAGTACTTC.

This clone has only one observation. The chain combines TRBV18 with TRBJ2-2; D perhaps matches TRBD2 (5 bases). Looked up from germline, CDR1 is KGHSH and CDR2 is LQKENI. V was trimmed by 2 bases and J by 4 bases, leaving 14 bases between them. The CDR3 is 16 residues long. The CDR3, as DNA: TGTGCCAGCTCACCATATGGGCAGACTACCACCGGGGAGCTGTTTTTT. As protein: CASSPYGQTTTGELFF.

The rearrangement joins TRBV6-6 to TRBJ2-5; D remains unclear. Per the germline V gene, CDR1 is MNHNY and CDR2 is SVGAGI (reference sequence). V was cut by 7 bases and J by 3 bases, with 9 bases left in between. The CDR3 is 12 amino acids. Here the CDR3 DNA reads TGTGCCAGCAAGGCCGGAGAAGAGACCCAGTACTTC. Its protein is CASKAGEETQYF.

The chain couples TRBV6-2 or TRBV6-3 to TRBJ2-7, with 8 bases identical to TRBD2. Unmatched junction bases numbered 6, after V lost 2 bases and J lost 3 bases. This CDR3 has 15 amino acids. Germline CDR1 is MNHEY and CDR2 is SVGEGT. The CDR3 loop reads CASSYPGGTSYEQYF. CDR3 bases: TGTGCCAGCAGTTACCCAGGCGGGACTAGCTACGAGCAGTACTTC.

For the CDR3, the DNA is TGTGCCAGCAGTGACCGGGAGAACACTGAAGCTTTCTTT. Protein product: CASSDRENTEAFF. This sequence joins TRBV6-4 and TRBJ1-1; no reliable D call. The CDR3 is made up of 13 amino acids. Trimming took off 2 bases at V and 1 base at J, with 5 bases between the two ends. Germline V gene data show CDR1 as MRHNA and CDR2 as SNTAGT.

The genes are TRBV7-9 and TRBJ2-3, with no clear D. There are 15 residues in the CDR3. Germline lookup yields CDR1 SEHNR and CDR2 FQNEAQ (reference sequence). Trimming stripped 4 bases from V and 2 bases from J, with 13 bases between. Here the CDR3 reads CASSSAPTNTDTQYF. CDR3 DNA sequence: TGTGCCAGCAGCTCGGCGCCGACCAACACAGATACGCAGTATTTT.